By frequency in the sample, the clone carrying this T cell receptor (beta chain) is medium-sized. This specimen comes from a study of spatial heterogeneity in lung cancer. Every individual TCR cDNA molecule carried its own unique molecular identifier, which allowed correction of PCR and sequencing errors. Via MiXCR, TCRdb re-called the 5' RACE reads, giving one row per CDR3 protein. This sample yields about 2,800 distinct CDR3 sequences, of which 6.5% to 10% are seen a single time; more than 20% belongs to the top ten. Noted time point: sample taken at primary tumor resection. The cohort: 70 to 85 early-stage, untreated non-small cell lung cancer patients. The study sequenced unsorted whole RNA from tumor, nontumor lung or frozen PBMC. Germline CDR1 and CDR2: MNHEY and SMNVEV (reference sequence). This CDR3 has 14 amino acids. J lost 0 bases, V lost 6 bases, and 3 bases had no gene match.

The sequenced sample was normal lung tissue next to the tumor, obtained at surgery. The rearrangement joins TRBV27 to TRBJ1-2, with TRBD1 matching 8 bases. The clonotype originates from a female donor with early-stage non-small cell lung cancer. CDR3: CASSTQGANYGYTF. CDR3 DNA sequence: TGTGCCAGCAGCACACAGGGGGCTAACTATGGCTACACCTTC.